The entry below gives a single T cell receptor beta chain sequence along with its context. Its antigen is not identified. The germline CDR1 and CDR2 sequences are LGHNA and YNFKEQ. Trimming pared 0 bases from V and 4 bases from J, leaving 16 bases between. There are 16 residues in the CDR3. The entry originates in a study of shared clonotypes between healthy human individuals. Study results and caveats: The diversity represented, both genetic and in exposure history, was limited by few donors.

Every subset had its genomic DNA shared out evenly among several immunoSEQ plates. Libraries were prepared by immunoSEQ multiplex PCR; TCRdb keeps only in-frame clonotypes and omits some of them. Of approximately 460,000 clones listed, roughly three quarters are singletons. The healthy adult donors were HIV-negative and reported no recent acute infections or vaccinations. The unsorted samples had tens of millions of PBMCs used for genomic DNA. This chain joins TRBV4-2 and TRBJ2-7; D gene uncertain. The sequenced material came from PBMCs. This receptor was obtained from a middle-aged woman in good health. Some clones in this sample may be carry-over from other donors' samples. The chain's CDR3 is CASSQDQDPRPYEQYF. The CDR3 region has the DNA TGTGCCAGCAGCCAAGATCAGGATCCCCGGCCGTACGAGCAGTACTTC.